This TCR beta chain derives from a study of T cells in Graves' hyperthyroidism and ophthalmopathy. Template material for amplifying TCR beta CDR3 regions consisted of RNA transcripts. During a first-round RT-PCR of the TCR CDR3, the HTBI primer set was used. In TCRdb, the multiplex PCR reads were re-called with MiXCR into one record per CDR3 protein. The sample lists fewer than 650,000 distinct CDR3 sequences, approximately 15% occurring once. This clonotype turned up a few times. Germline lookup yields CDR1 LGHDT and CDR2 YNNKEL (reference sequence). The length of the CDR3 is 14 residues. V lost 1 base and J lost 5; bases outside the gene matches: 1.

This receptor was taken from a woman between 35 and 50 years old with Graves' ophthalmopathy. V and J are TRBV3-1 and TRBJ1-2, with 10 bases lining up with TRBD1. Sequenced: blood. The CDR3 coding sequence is TGTGCCAGCAGCCAAGGGACAGGGGGTTATGGCTACACCTTC. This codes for CASSQGTGGYGYTF. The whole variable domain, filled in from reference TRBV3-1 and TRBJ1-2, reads DTAVSQTPKYLVTQMGNDKSIKCEQNLGHDTMYWYKQDSKKFLKIMFSYNNKELIINETVPNRFSPKSPDKAHLNLHINSLELGDSAVYFCASSQGTGGYGYTFGSGTRLTVV.